This T cell receptor beta chain comes out of a study of T cell repertoires in cytomegalovirus infection. On the study more broadly: It was the public TCR beta signatures that indicated both CMV infection and matching HLA type.

Study-level results: Frequencies of public TCR beta families were cumulated, and this identified carriers of CMV plus the relevant HLA.

The germline CDR1 and CDR2 sequences are DFQATT and SNEGSKA (reference sequence). The CDR3 consists of 14 residues. The V end was cut by 2 bases, the J end by 2 bases, with 10 bases between. A single record per CDR3 protein comes from TCRdb applying MiXCR to the reads. The sample lists 400,000 or so distinct CDR3 sequences; 30% to 40% were seen once. To note about this clonotype: Its specificity is unknown.

The sample comprised PBMCs. V usage is TRBV20-1 and J usage is TRBJ2-1; D is ambiguous. This receptor was obtained from a human donor in good health (CMV status not recorded). Some clones in this sample may be carry-over from other donors' samples. CDR3 protein: CSARFRVTYNEQFF. The CDR3 DNA follows: TGCAGTGCTAGATTCCGGGTAACCTACAATGAGCAGTTCTTC.